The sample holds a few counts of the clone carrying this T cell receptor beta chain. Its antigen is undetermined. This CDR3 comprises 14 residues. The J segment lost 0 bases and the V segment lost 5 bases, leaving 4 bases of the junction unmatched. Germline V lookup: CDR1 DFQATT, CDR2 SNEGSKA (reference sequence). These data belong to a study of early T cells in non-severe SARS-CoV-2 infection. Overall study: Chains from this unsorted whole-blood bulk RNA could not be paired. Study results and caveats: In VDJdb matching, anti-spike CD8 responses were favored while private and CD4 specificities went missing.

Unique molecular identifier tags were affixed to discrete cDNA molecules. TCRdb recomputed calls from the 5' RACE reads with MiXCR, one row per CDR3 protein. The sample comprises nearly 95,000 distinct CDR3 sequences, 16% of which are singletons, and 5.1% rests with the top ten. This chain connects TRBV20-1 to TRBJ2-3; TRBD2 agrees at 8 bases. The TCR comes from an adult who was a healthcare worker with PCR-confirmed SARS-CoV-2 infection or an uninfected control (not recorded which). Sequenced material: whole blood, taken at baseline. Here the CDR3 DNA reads TGCAGTGCTTTAGCGGGACATAGCACAGATACGCAGTATTTT. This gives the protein CSALAGHSTDTQYF.